Below are 18 T cell receptor beta chains sequenced from a single sample in a study of sequential checkpoint blockade in melanoma (dated by TCRdb to the late 2010s). The library relied on the immunoSEQ multiplex PCR assay. TCRdb obtained this table from immuneACCESS and retained in-frame rearrangements with V and J assigned. These tables miss some clones; where compared with another copy, unresolved V genes account for less than half of the shortfall, and the remainder is unexplained. The sample table shows about 4,600 clones, and 45% to 60% are seen once. The ten biggest clones cover 22% of the sample. The treatment or condition label on this specimen signifies: randomized to nivolumab then ipilimumab (arm A) or the reverse (arm B). The sample in question was CD8+ T cells sorted from blood (inferred from file names), obtained from a patient given nivolumab and ipilimumab in sequence. The receptors were sampled from a human donor with melanoma.

The chain combines TRBV29-1 with TRBJ2-7; 7 positions match TRBD2. V lost 4 bases and J lost 2; bases outside the gene matches: 2. CDR1 and CDR2 from the germline V gene are SQVTM and ANQGSEA. The CDR3 sequence is 12 residues long. The CDR3 region has the DNA TGCAGCGTTGCTAGCGGAGCCTACGAGCAGTACTTC. This encodes CSVASGAYEQYF.

V is TRBV9 and J is TRBJ2-2; possibly TRBD1 for D (5 bases). Germline lookup yields CDR1 SGDLS and CDR2 YYNGEE. Trimming left V 1 base short and J 5 bases short, with 18 bases between. CDR3 length: 17 residues. CDR3 loop: CASSVTPVGHLTGELFF. In DNA, the CDR3 is TGTGCCAGCAGCGTAACCCCGGTAGGACACCTTACCGGGGAGCTGTTTTTT.

The V and J genes are TRBV6-4 and TRBJ2-1; D remains ambiguous. The CDR3 runs to 11 residues. Germline loops: CDR1 MRHNA, CDR2 SNTAGT. V was cut by 6 bases and J by 5 bases, with 5 bases left in between. The CDR3 spells CASRHHNEQFF. The CDR3 nucleotides are TGTGCCAGCAGACACCACAATGAGCAGTTCTTC.

The V call is TRBV2, the J call TRBJ2-7; 7 bases are shared with TRBD2. The CDR3 runs to 16 residues. Germline CDR1 SNHLY, CDR2 FYNNEI. J was trimmed by 6 bases and V by 3 bases; bases with no gene match: 14. CDR3 protein: CASSDDRLAGVGEQYF. The CDR3 nucleotides are TGTGCCAGCAGTGATGACAGACTAGCTGGAGTCGGCGAGCAGTACTTC.

This clone has a handful of counts. The chain has TRBV7-9 and TRBJ2-4; D remains unclear. CDR1 and CDR2 (germline): SEHNR, FQNEAQ (reference sequence). This CDR3 comprises 15 residues. Trimming removed 0 bases from V and 1 base from J, with 7 bases in between. CDR3: CASSLAARAKNIQYF. In DNA, the CDR3 is TGTGCCAGCAGCTTAGCGGCTAGGGCCAAAAACATTCAGTACTTC.

The rearrangement joins TRBV5-5 to TRBJ2-7; TRBD1 aligns across 7 bases. Germline V lookup: CDR1 SGHKS, CDR2 YYEKEE (reference sequence). V gave up 4 bases and J gave up 2 bases; unmatched junction bases: 9. This CDR3 has 15 residues. The CDR3 DNA is TGTGCCAGCAGCCTCTACCGGGACAGCCCCTACGAGCAGTACTTC. Protein product: CASSLYRDSPYEQYF.

J is TRBJ2-5 and V is TRBV7-9, with D possibly TRBD2 on 6 matching bases. This CDR3 contains 14 residues. Germline-derived CDR1 and CDR2 are SEHNR and FQNEAQ (reference sequence). Trimming removed 4 bases from V and 1 base from J, with 10 bases in between. The CDR3 bases are TGTGCCAGCAGCTCTTCGGGGGTCCAAGAGACCCAGTACTTC. Encoded protein: CASSSSGVQETQYF.

This clone occurred a few times. The chain recombines TRBV7-9 with TRBJ2-3, with TRBD2 matching 9 bases. CDR1 and CDR2 from the germline V gene are SEHNR and FQNEAQ (reference sequence). The V and J ends lost 5 bases and 1 base, in that order; junction bases with no gene match: 7. The CDR3 extends over 16 amino acids. The CDR3 sequence is CASSPYSGGGTDTQYF. The CDR3 nucleotides read TGTGCCAGCAGCCCCTATAGCGGGGGAGGCACAGATACGCAGTATTTT. The variable domain in full, with the rest retrieved from reference TRBV7-9 and TRBJ2-3, is DTGVSQNPRHKITKRGQNVTFRCDPISEHNRLYWYRQTLGQGPEFLTYFQNEAQLEKSRLLSDRFSAERPKGSFSTLEIQRTEQGDSAMYLCASSPYSGGGTDTQYFGPGTRLTVL.

The chain links TRBV5-1 to TRBJ2-7; D might be TRBD1 (6 bases). The germline V gene encodes CDR1 SGHRS and CDR2 YFSETQ. There are 16 residues in the CDR3. The V end was cut by 3 bases, the J end by 0 bases, with 16 bases between. In DNA, the CDR3 is TGCGCCAGCAGCTGGGACACTCAATCAAACTCCTACGAGCAGTACTTC. As protein: CASSWDTQSNSYEQYF.

V usage is TRBV5-4 and J usage is TRBJ2-7; 9 nucleotides line up with TRBD1. Trimming cost V 4 bases and J 4 bases; bases outside gene matches: 9. The CDR3 sequence is 15 residues long. Germline V gene data show CDR1 as SGHNT and CDR2 as YYREEE (reference sequence). CDR3 nucleotide sequence: TGTGCCAGCAGCAATCCGGGACAGGGTTATTACGAGCAGTACTTC. Its translation: CASSNPGQGYYEQYF. The whole variable domain, filled in from reference TRBV5-4 and TRBJ2-7, reads ETGVTQSPTHLIKTRGQQVTLRCSSQSGHNTVSWYQQALGQGPQFIFQYYREEENGRGNFPPRFSGLQFPNYSSELNVNALELDDSALYLCASSNPGQGYYEQYFGPGTRLTVT.

This clone was seen a handful of times. The chain joins TRBV29-1 to TRBJ2-2; 8 positions agree with TRBD2. Trimming took 1 base from V and 4 from J; bases not matched to a gene: 5. Germline V gene lookup returns CDR1 SQVTM and CDR2 ANQGSEA. This CDR3 contains 15 residues. DNA for the CDR3: TGCAGCGTTGAAGTACGGAGCGGGAGCACCGGGGAGCTGTTTTTT. Encoded protein: CSVEVRSGSTGELFF.

The chain employs TRBV9 and TRBJ2-1; TRBD2 aligns across 8 bases. The V and J ends lost 3 bases and 0 bases, in that order; junction bases with no gene match: 11. The CDR3 loop spans 18 amino acids. CDR1 is SGDLS and CDR2 is YYNGEE in the germline V gene. The CDR3 sequence is CASSASPTSGSSYNEQFF. CDR3 coding DNA: TGTGCCAGCAGCGCCTCTCCAACTAGCGGCAGCTCCTACAATGAGCAGTTCTTC.

This rearrangement joins TRBV7-9 to TRBJ2-1, with 13 bases that match TRBD2. The CDR3 totals 19 residues. Germline-derived CDR1 and CDR2 are SEHNR and FQNEAQ (reference sequence). The V segment lost 3 bases and the J segment 0 bases; nucleotides outside the gene matches: 8. The CDR3 spells CASSLQGLAGEASYNEQFF. The DNA for the CDR3 is TGTGCCAGCAGCTTGCAAGGACTAGCGGGAGAGGCCTCCTACAATGAGCAGTTCTTC.

The rearrangement links TRBV10-1 to TRBJ2-2; D is possibly TRBD2 (6 bases). V was shortened by 0 bases and J by 4 bases, with 12 bases between the two germline ends. Germline V gene lookup returns CDR1 WNHNN and CDR2 SYGVQD (reference sequence). CDR3 length: 16 amino acids. Written as DNA, the CDR3 is TGCGCCAGCAGTGAGTCCCCGGGAGCGTTCACCGGGGAGCTGTTTTTT. This encodes CASSESPGAFTGELFF.

This rearrangement joins TRBV27 to TRBJ2-1; 11 bases are shared with TRBD2. The V gene end was trimmed by 5 bases and the J gene end by 4 bases; junction bases not matched to a gene: 10. The CDR3 has 17 amino acids. Germline-derived CDR1 and CDR2 are MNHEY and SMNVEV (reference sequence). This CDR3 reads CASSSYLGLAVYNEQFF. CDR3 in DNA: TGTGCCAGCAGTAGCTACTTGGGACTAGCGGTATACAATGAGCAGTTCTTC.

The V and J genes are TRBV27 and TRBJ2-7; TRBD2 agrees at 9 bases. The CDR3 is 16 amino acids. J lost 5 bases, V lost 7 bases, and 15 bases had no gene match. CDR1 is MNHEY, CDR2 SMNVEV, per germline (reference sequence). The CDR3 protein is CASTPVSGSSPDEQYF. The CDR3 DNA is TGTGCCAGCACCCCCGTTAGCGGGAGTTCTCCTGACGAGCAGTACTTC.

This chain links TRBV6-1 with TRBJ1-1, with D uncertain. The CDR3 is 15 amino acids. Per the germline V gene, CDR1 is MNHNS and CDR2 is SASEGT. Trimming stripped 2 bases from V and 0 bases from J, with 10 bases between. DNA for the CDR3: TGTGCCAGCAGTGAACTGGGGAGGATGAACACTGAAGCTTTCTTT. As protein: CASSELGRMNTEAFF.

V is TRBV11-2 and J is TRBJ1-1; 7 bases map to TRBD1. The CDR3 length is 15 residues. V dropped 5 bases and J dropped 1; count of bases not matched to a gene: 7. The germline CDR1 and CDR2 sequences are SGHAT and FQNNGV. The CDR3 region is CASSVTGDSNTEAFF. For the CDR3, the DNA is TGTGCCAGCAGCGTCACAGGGGATTCGAACACTGAAGCTTTCTTT. Drawing the rest from reference TRBV11-2 and TRBJ1-1, the complete variable domain is EAGVAQSPRYKIIEKRQSVAFWCNPISGHATLYWYQQILGQGPKLLIQFQNNGVVDDSQLPKDRFSAERLKGVDSTLKIQPAKLEDSAVYLCASSVTGDSNTEAFFGQGTRLTVV.